Each of the 27 T cell receptor beta chains below was sequenced from the same sample in a study of identical twins. TCRdb redid the calling of the 5' RACE reads with MiXCR, one entry per CDR3 protein. The sample includes 250,000 or so distinct CDR3 sequences, about 8.5% of them seen just once. The sample was also linked to a second study, of yellow fever vaccine responses in identical twins.

The material sequenced was CD8+ T cells sorted from blood. These receptors were obtained from a woman aged 18-29 years in good health.

Worth noting for this clonotype: A much bigger clone sits one base away, suggesting this may be a read error. This sequence joins TRBV7-9 and TRBJ2-1, with 7 bases aligning to TRBD2. J gave up 5 bases and V 5 bases, and 12 bases lay outside the gene matches. CDR3 length: 16 residues. Germline CDR1 is SEHNR and CDR2 is FQNEAQ (reference sequence). The CDR3 protein is CASSPWVAGLDNEQFF. The CDR3, as DNA: TGTGCCAGCAGCCCCTGGGTAGCGGGCCTTGACAATGAGCAGTTCTTC.

The V and J genes are TRBV3-1 and TRBJ2-3; 9 bases agree with TRBD2. The CDR3 length is 16 residues. CDR1 is LGHDT and CDR2 is YNNKEL in the germline V gene (reference sequence). The V and J ends lost 1 base and 6 bases, in that order; junction bases with no gene match: 8. The CDR3, as DNA: TGTGCCAGCAGCCAAGGTATAGCGGGAGAAGGTGATACGCAGTATTTT. This encodes CASSQGIAGEGDTQYF.

There are many counts of this clonotype. V gene TRBV4-2 combines with J gene TRBJ2-1; D is possibly TRBD1 or TRBD2 (6 bases each). V was trimmed by 0 bases and J by 4 bases, leaving 10 bases between them. Germline V lookup: CDR1 LGHNA, CDR2 YNFKEQ. The length of the CDR3 is 15 residues. The CDR3 region is CASSQERGPYNEQFF. In nucleotides, the CDR3 is TGTGCCAGCAGCCAAGAACGGGGGCCTTACAATGAGCAGTTCTTC.

The genes are TRBV20-1 and TRBJ2-1, with 10 bases aligning to TRBD2. V was clipped by 3 bases and J by 8 bases; unmatched bases: 10. This CDR3 spans 15 amino acids. In germline, CDR1 is DFQATT, CDR2 SNEGSKA (reference sequence). CDR3 protein: CSARDLGGLAYEQFF. The CDR3 region has the DNA TGCAGTGCTAGGGACCTCGGGGGACTAGCGTATGAGCAGTTCTTC.

The genes are TRBV6-4 and TRBJ1-2; 8 bases are a match to TRBD1. CDR3 size: 17 residues. Germline trimming cut 5 bases from V and 8 bases from J; bases unmatched to any gene: 19. The germline gives CDR1 MRHNA, CDR2 SNTAGT. The CDR3 sequence is CASSKNRQGATLEGYTF. The CDR3 bases are TGTGCCAGCAGTAAGAACAGGCAGGGGGCGACCCTCGAGGGCTACACCTTC.

This clonotype showed up many times. The chain combines TRBV7-2 with TRBJ2-2; D uncertain. Trimming pared 2 bases from V and 1 base from J, leaving 8 bases between. Germline assignment: CDR1 SGHTA and CDR2 FQGNSA. The length of the CDR3 is 15 residues. The DNA for the CDR3 is TGTGCCAGCAGCTTATACAGAATGAACACCGGGGAGCTGTTTTTT. Its translation is CASSLYRMNTGELFF. Variable domain in full (rest from reference TRBV7-2 and TRBJ2-2): GAGVSQSPSNKVTEKGKDVELRCDPISGHTALYWYRQSLGQGLEFLIYFQGNSAPDKSGLPSDRFSAERTGGSVSTLTIQRTQQEDSAVYLCASSLYRMNTGELFFGEGSRLTVL.

This sequence joins TRBV2 and TRBJ2-1, with D tentatively TRBD1 or TRBD2 (6 bases each). Germline CDR1 and CDR2: SNHLY and FYNNEI. Trimming took 0 bases from V and 3 from J, leaving 12 bases between them. This CDR3 has 16 residues. The CDR3 loop is CASSEAGRGLYNEQFF. CDR3 nucleotides: TGTGCCAGCAGTGAAGCGGGACGGGGGCTCTACAATGAGCAGTTCTTC.

The chain links TRBV20-1 to TRBJ2-1; no definite D call. Germline-derived CDR1 and CDR2 are DFQATT and SNEGSKA (reference sequence). This CDR3 is built from 13 residues. Deletions cut 1 base from V and 5 bases from J, with 9 bases between. The chain's CDR3 is CSARGATDNEQFF. Here the CDR3 DNA reads TGCAGTGCTAGAGGAGCGACCGACAATGAGCAGTTCTTC.

This clonotype has a count of ten or more. The V call is TRBV7-9, the J call TRBJ2-1, with 7 bases identical to TRBD1. Germline values: CDR1 SEHNR, CDR2 FQNEAQ (reference sequence). V dropped 1 base and J dropped 7; count of bases not matched to a gene: 7. The CDR3 contains 15 residues. The CDR3 loop is CASSLVPQGINEQFF. Here the CDR3 DNA reads TGTGCCAGCAGCTTAGTCCCACAGGGGATTAATGAGCAGTTCTTC.

This clonotype occurred a few times. The chain carries TRBV14 and TRBJ1-2; D is perhaps TRBD1 (5 bases). CDR3 length equals 15 residues. Per germline, CDR1 SGHDN and CDR2 FVKESK. V shed 2 bases and J shed 3 bases, with 13 bases lying between them. The CDR3 region is CASSQFRGSDYGYTF. CDR3 in DNA: TGTGCCAGCAGCCAATTTAGGGGATCGGACTATGGCTACACCTTC.

V usage is TRBV7-2 and J usage is TRBJ2-7; possibly TRBD2 for D (6 bases). Looked up from germline, CDR1 is SGHTA and CDR2 is FQGNSA. Trimming left V 5 bases short and J 5 bases short, with 19 bases between. This CDR3 has 15 amino acids. CDR3 nucleotides: TGTGCCAGCAGCCCTAGGGACTTGGGAGCCAACGAGCAGTACTTC. It translates to CASSPRDLGANEQYF.

V gene TRBV7-6 combines with J gene TRBJ2-1; unclear D gene. The CDR3 is 15 residues long. CDR1 is SGHVS and CDR2 is FNYEAQ in the germline V gene. V was shortened by 5 bases and J by 0 bases, with 11 bases between the two germline ends. CDR3 loop: CASSGSIDSYNEQFF. The DNA of the CDR3 is TGTGCCAGCAGCGGATCCATTGACTCCTACAATGAGCAGTTCTTC.

This clonotype has a handful of counts. Written as DNA, the CDR3 is TGCGCCAGCAAGCGAGACAATGAGCAGTTCTTC. Residues: CASKRDNEQFF. J is TRBJ2-1 and V is TRBV5-1; D call uncertain. This CDR3 has 11 residues. Germline assignment: CDR1 SGHRS and CDR2 YFSETQ. V dropped 6 bases and J dropped 5 bases, with 6 bases sitting between them.

V usage is TRBV6-2 or TRBV6-3 and J usage is TRBJ2-7, with 10 bases lining up with TRBD2. Germline trimming cut 6 bases from V and 0 bases from J; bases unmatched to any gene: 8. CDR3 size: 16 residues. In germline, CDR1 is MNHEY, CDR2 SVGEGT. This CDR3 reads CASRPLAGGFSYEQYF. The CDR3 bases are TGTGCCAGCAGGCCCTTAGCGGGAGGTTTCTCCTACGAGCAGTACTTC.

The rearrangement uses TRBV30 and TRBJ2-1, with D uncertain. Germline-derived CDR1 and CDR2 are GTSNPN and SVGIG (reference sequence). The CDR3 is 17 amino acids. V lost 0 bases to trimming and J lost 2 bases, with 17 bases between them. CDR3 bases: TGTGCCTGGAGTGTCTTAGAAGTCCGAGACCCCTACAATGAGCAGTTCTTC. Translating gives CAWSVLEVRDPYNEQFF.

The V gene is TRBV12-3 or TRBV12-4, the J gene TRBJ1-1, with a weak D call TRBD1 (6 bases). V lost 5 bases and J lost 4, with 14 bases in between. This CDR3 has 14 residues. The chain's CDR3 is CASSPPGAPTEAFF. The CDR3 nucleotides read TGTGCCAGCAGTCCCCCAGGGGCCCCCACTGAAGCTTTCTTT.

The chain employs TRBV25-1 and TRBJ2-2; D might be TRBD1 (5 bases). The germline gives CDR1 MGHDK, CDR2 SYGVNS. V was trimmed by 3 bases and J by 0 bases, leaving 11 bases between them. CDR3 length: 16 residues. The CDR3 DNA is TGTGCCAGCAGTGACCCGGACAACTCGAACACCGGGGAGCTGTTTTTT. Encoded protein: CASSDPDNSNTGELFF.

This clonotype was counted a few times. The V and J genes are TRBV11-2 and TRBJ2-5, with 16 bases matching TRBD2. Germline V CDR1 and CDR2: SGHAT, FQNNGV. J was trimmed by 3 bases and V by 5 bases; bases with no gene match: 15. The CDR3 length is 20 residues. The CDR3 here is CASSLRPQGLAGGEKETQYF. The CDR3 DNA follows: TGTGCCAGCAGCCTCAGACCACAGGGACTAGCGGGAGGGGAGAAAGAGACCCAGTACTTC. The full variable domain, its missing parts supplied by reference TRBV11-2 and TRBJ2-5, is EAGVAQSPRYKIIEKRQSVAFWCNPISGHATLYWYQQILGQGPKLLIQFQNNGVVDDSQLPKDRFSAERLKGVDSTLKIQPAKLEDSAVYLCASSLRPQGLAGGEKETQYFGPGTRLLVL.

This clonotype was observed a handful of times. V and J are TRBV12-3 or TRBV12-4 and TRBJ1-5; tentative D call: TRBD1 (6 bases). The CDR3 runs to 15 residues. The V gene lost 3 bases and the J gene lost 3 bases, with 12 bases spanning the gap. Here the CDR3 DNA reads TGTGCCAGCAGTTTGTCCGGGACACCCAATCAGCCCCAGCATTTT. This gives the protein CASSLSGTPNQPQHF.

In this sample, this clonotype turned up a few times. The chain recombines TRBV5-6 with TRBJ2-3; 13 bases are shared with TRBD2. The germline CDR1 and CDR2 sequences are SGHDT and YYEEEE. CDR3 length: 15 residues. V lost 4 bases to trimming and J lost 8 bases; unmatched junction nucleotides: 7. In nucleotides, the CDR3 is TGTGCCAGCAGCGAGGGGACTAGCGGGATTGGTACGCAGTATTTT. Protein: CASSEGTSGIGTQYF.

The V call is TRBV13, the J call TRBJ2-5; TRBD2 aligns across 8 bases. Germline V gene sequence: CDR1 PRHDT, CDR2 FYEKMQ (reference sequence). Unmatched junction bases numbered 19, after V lost 5 bases and J lost 5 bases. The CDR3 totals 18 residues. The CDR3 reads CASSGRGIVGGGQETQYF. The CDR3 bases are TGTGCCAGCAGCGGAAGAGGGATAGTCGGGGGGGGCCAGGAGACCCAGTACTTC. The entire variable domain, with the rest obtained from reference TRBV13 and TRBJ2-5, is as follows: AAGVIQSPRHLIKEKRETATLKCYPIPRHDTVYWYQQGPGQDPQFLISFYEKMQSDKGSIPDRFSAQQFSDYHSELNMSSLELGDSALYFCASSGRGIVGGGQETQYFGPGTRLLVL.

This chain joins TRBV4-3 and TRBJ1-2, with TRBD1 identical over 8 bases. The CDR3 totals 16 residues. V lost 1 base, J lost 1 base, and 5 bases stayed unmatched. Looked up from germline, CDR1 is LGHNA and CDR2 is YSLEER. CDR3 residues: CASSQGQGAINYGYTF. As DNA, the CDR3 is TGCGCCAGCAGCCAAGGCCAGGGGGCCATTAACTATGGCTACACCTTC.

V is TRBV7-2 and J is TRBJ2-1, with D hard to call. This CDR3 comprises 16 residues. Trimming left V 0 bases short and J 0 bases short, with 9 bases between. Germline CDR1 is SGHTA and CDR2 is FQGNSA. CDR3 loop: CASSLASGGSYNEQFF. CDR3 nucleotides: TGTGCCAGCAGCTTAGCGTCAGGCGGCTCCTACAATGAGCAGTTCTTC.

The chain combines TRBV11-3 with TRBJ2-2; D might be TRBD2 (7 bases). V was shortened by 4 bases and J by 3 bases, with 15 bases between the two germline ends. The CDR3 is 16 residues long. In germline, CDR1 is SGHNT, CDR2 YENEEA. The CDR3 loop is CASSSRGGADTGELFF. The CDR3 DNA follows: TGTGCCAGCAGCTCCCGCGGGGGCGCAGACACCGGGGAGCTGTTTTTT.

The chain recombines TRBV6-1 with TRBJ2-7, with TRBD2 matching over 8 bases. Germline-derived CDR1 and CDR2 are MNHNS and SASEGT. V gave up 11 bases and J gave up 5 bases; unmatched junction bases: 14. The CDR3 totals 14 residues. The CDR3 here is CAATRAGADDEQYF. For the CDR3, the DNA is TGTGCCGCAACCAGAGCGGGAGCGGACGACGAGCAGTACTTC.

This clonotype was seen a few times. The genes are TRBV5-1 and TRBJ2-7; D gene ambiguous. The germline V gene encodes CDR1 SGHRS and CDR2 YFSETQ. V was trimmed by 2 bases and J by 3 bases, leaving 12 bases between them. This CDR3 comprises 14 residues. CDR3 amino acids: CASSFIVGVYEQYF. CDR3 bases: TGCGCCAGCAGCTTTATAGTAGGAGTCTACGAGCAGTACTTC.

The V call is TRBV27, the J call TRBJ1-2; no clear D gene. In germline, CDR1 is MNHEY, CDR2 SMNVEV (reference sequence). Trimming shortened V by 3 bases and J by 2 bases, and 7 bases separated the two germline ends. This CDR3 region has 13 residues. The CDR3 bases are TGTGCCAGCAGTTTTGACAAGAACTATGGCTACACCTTC. Residues: CASSFDKNYGYTF.